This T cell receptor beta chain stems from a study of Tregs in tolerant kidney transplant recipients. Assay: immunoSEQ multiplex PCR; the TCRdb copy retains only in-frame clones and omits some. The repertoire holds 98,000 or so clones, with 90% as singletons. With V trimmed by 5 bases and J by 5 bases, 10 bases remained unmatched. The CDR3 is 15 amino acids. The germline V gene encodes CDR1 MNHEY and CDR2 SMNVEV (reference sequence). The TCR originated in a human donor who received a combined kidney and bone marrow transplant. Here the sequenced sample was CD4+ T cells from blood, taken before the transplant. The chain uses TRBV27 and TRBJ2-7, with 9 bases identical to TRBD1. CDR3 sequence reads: CASSDYLQGADEQYF. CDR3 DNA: TGTGCCAGCAGTGACTACTTACAGGGGGCTGACGAGCAGTACTTC.